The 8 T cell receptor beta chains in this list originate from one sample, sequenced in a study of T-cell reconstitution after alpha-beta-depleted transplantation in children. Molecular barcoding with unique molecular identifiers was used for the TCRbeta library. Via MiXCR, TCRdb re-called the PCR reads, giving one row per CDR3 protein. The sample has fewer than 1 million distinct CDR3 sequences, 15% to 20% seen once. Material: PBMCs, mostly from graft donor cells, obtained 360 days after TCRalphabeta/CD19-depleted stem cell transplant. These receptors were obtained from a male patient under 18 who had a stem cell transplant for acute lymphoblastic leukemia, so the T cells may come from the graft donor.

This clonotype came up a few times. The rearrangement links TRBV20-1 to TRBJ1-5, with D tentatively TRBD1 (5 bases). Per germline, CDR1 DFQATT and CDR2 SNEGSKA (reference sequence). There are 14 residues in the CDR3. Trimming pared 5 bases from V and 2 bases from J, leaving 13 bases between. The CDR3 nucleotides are TGCAGTGCTCCGGGGGAAAAGGGCAATCAGCCCCAGCATTTT. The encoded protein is CSAPGEKGNQPQHF.

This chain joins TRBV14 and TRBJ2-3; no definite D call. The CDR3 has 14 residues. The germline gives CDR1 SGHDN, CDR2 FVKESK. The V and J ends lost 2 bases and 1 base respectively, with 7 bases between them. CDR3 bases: TGTGCCAGCAGCCAACCTCGCCGCACAGATACGCAGTATTTT. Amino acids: CASSQPRRTDTQYF.

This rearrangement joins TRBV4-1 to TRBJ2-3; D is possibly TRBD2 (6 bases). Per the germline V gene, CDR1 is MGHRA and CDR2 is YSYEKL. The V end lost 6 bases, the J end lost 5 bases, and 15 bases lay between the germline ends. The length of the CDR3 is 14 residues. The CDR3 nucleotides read TGCGCCAGCAGGCCGGCCCCCGGGGGAGATACGCAGTATTTT. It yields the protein CASRPAPGGDTQYF.

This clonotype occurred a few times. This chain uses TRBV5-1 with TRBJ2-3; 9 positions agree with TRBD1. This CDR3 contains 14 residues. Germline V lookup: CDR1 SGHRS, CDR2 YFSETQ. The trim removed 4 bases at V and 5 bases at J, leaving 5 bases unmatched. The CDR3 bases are TGCGCCAGCAGCGGAACAGGGGGCTTAGATACGCAGTATTTT. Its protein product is CASSGTGGLDTQYF.

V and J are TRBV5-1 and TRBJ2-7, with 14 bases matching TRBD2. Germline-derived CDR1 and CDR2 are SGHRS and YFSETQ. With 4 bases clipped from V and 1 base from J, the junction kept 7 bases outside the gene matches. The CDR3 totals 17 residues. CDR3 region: CASSRGTSGSGSYEQYF. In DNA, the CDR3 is TGCGCCAGCAGCCGAGGGACTAGCGGGAGTGGATCCTACGAGCAGTACTTC.

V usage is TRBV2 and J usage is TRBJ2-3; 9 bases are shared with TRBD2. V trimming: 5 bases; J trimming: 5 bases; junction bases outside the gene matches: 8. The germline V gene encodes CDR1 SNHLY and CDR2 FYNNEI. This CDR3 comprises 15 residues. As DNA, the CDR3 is TGTGCCAGCAGTCATAGCGGGAGACCAGAAGATACGCAGTATTTT. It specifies CASSHSGRPEDTQYF.

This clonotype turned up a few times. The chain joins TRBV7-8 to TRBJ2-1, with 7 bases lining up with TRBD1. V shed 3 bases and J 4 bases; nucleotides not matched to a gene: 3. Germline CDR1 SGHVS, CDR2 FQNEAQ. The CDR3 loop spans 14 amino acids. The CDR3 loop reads CASSFEQGYNEQFF. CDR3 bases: TGTGCCAGCAGCTTTGAACAGGGGTACAATGAGCAGTTCTTC.

The CDR3 protein is CASSFTDRGKYGYTF. As DNA, the CDR3 is TGTGCCAGCAGCTTTACGGACAGGGGCAAGTATGGCTACACCTTC. J is TRBJ1-2 and V is TRBV11-2; 9 positions match TRBD1. This CDR3 comprises 15 residues. Losses at the gene ends were 3 bases for V and 5 bases for J; bases not matched to a gene: 7. Germline-derived CDR1 and CDR2 are SGHAT and FQNNGV. Full variable domain (outside the CDR3, taken from reference TRBV11-2 and TRBJ1-2): EAGVAQSPRYKIIEKRQSVAFWCNPISGHATLYWYQQILGQGPKLLIQFQNNGVVDDSQLPKDRFSAERLKGVDSTLKIQPAKLEDSAVYLCASSFTDRGKYGYTFGSGTRLTVV.